The present TCR beta chain was sequenced within a study of cytomegalovirus exposure and HLA in healthy donors. This CDR3 region has 14 residues. Germline V gene lookup returns CDR1 MNHEY and CDR2 SVGAGI. Trimming removed 6 bases from V and 2 bases from J; junction bases left unmatched: 3. The PCR used 60 Vbeta and 13 Jbeta primers. Clones were sequenced by immunoSEQ multiplex PCR, and TCRdb holds only the in-frame ones, with some missing. The table shows 180,000 or so clones, with just under 80% occurring only once. The chain links TRBV6-5 to TRBJ1-1, with 10 positions matching TRBD1. The receptor was isolated from a woman aged 30 to 39 in good health and CMV-seronegative. Sequencing was done on a sample of PBMCs. The CDR3 coding sequence is TGTGCCAGCAGGCGACAGGGGGCAAACACTGAAGCTTTCTTT. It specifies CASRRQGANTEAFF.